Listed here are 32 T cell receptor beta chains from one sample, sequenced in a study of blood T cells in healthy people across ages. The use of a sample-barcoded 5' primer and a J-beta primer mix characterized a second PCR of roughly 7 to 12 cycles. TCRdb recomputed calls from the 5' RACE reads with MiXCR, one row per CDR3 protein. The table lists around 1,700,000 distinct CDR3 sequences, roughly 30% of them singletons. The material sequenced was blood. Receptors were obtained from a woman younger than 45 in good health.

This sequence joins TRBV12-3 or TRBV12-4 and TRBJ1-1; 8 nucleotides line up with TRBD1. Germline trimming cut 6 bases from V and 7 bases from J; bases unmatched to any gene: 10. The CDR3 runs to 14 residues. The CDR3 sequence: CASSRDRTGNEAFF. CDR3 coding DNA: TGTGCCAGCAGCCGAGACCGGACAGGGAATGAAGCTTTCTTT.

The chain has TRBV6-2 or TRBV6-3 and TRBJ2-7; 8 bases are a match to TRBD2. The DNA end favors TRBJ2-5, so the J call may be wrong. Germline CDR1 and CDR2: MNHEY and SVGEGT. The length of the CDR3 is 17 residues. The CDR3 loop is CASSYPGQREIRETQYF. The CDR3 bases are TGTGCCAGCAGTTACCCTGGGCAGCGGGAGATCCGGGAGACCCAGTACTTC.

This chain joins TRBV7-9 and TRBJ2-1; TRBD1 agrees at 8 bases. Germline assignment: CDR1 SEHNR and CDR2 FQNEAQ (reference sequence). Trimming removed 2 bases from V and 6 bases from J; junction bases left unmatched: 12. The CDR3 sequence is 17 residues long. The CDR3 DNA follows: TGTGCCAGCAGCTTAAACCTTCACGGGACAGGTTGCAATGAGCAGTTCTTC. Protein product: CASSLNLHGTGCNEQFF.

The V and J genes are TRBV10-3 and TRBJ1-1; the D gene is possibly TRBD1 (6 bases). The CDR3 is made up of 13 amino acids. The germline V and J ends were trimmed by 2 bases and 10 bases, with 14 bases remaining between them. Germline-derived CDR1 and CDR2 are ENHRY and SYGVKD. DNA of the CDR3: TGTGCCATCAGTGAGGTGGGGGCCTGGGCAGCTTTCTTT. Its translation: CAISEVGAWAAFF.

J is TRBJ2-7 and V is TRBV6-6; 9 bases are shared with TRBD2. V gave up 6 bases and J gave up 2 bases; unmatched junction bases: 8. CDR1 MNHNY and CDR2 SVGAGI come from the germline V gene (reference sequence). CDR3 length equals 15 residues. CDR3 in DNA: TGTGCCAGCAGACGATTAGCGGGAGACGCCTACGAGCAGTACTTC. It is translated as CASRRLAGDAYEQYF.

Of note for this clonotype: An end of the junction does not agree with germline; a read error may underlie this. The rearrangement joins TRBV12-3 or TRBV12-4 to TRBJ1-6; D not resolved. This CDR3 is 14 amino acids long. CDR3 sequence: CAGSSIQYDSPLHF. The CDR3 coding sequence is TGTGCCGGCAGCTCCATACAGTATGATTCACCCCTCCACTTT.

The chain uses TRBV20-1 and TRBJ2-5, with D possibly being TRBD1 or TRBD2 (5 bases each). V was pared by 6 bases and J by 5 bases, with 19 bases between. The CDR3 covers 14 residues. Germline V lookup: CDR1 DFQATT, CDR2 SNEGSKA (reference sequence). Here the CDR3 reads CSAPGPQTGETQYF. As DNA, the CDR3 is TGCAGTGCCCCGGGACCGCAGACGGGGGAGACCCAGTACTTC.

This clonotype was seen more than once but under ten times. The chain links TRBV10-3 to TRBJ2-3; D is unresolved. Germline lookup yields CDR1 ENHRY and CDR2 SYGVKD. CDR3 size: 14 residues. Trimming stripped 0 bases from V and 2 bases from J, with 6 bases between. CDR3 amino acids: CAISESGLTDTQYF. The CDR3 nucleotides are TGTGCCATCAGTGAGTCGGGCCTCACAGATACGCAGTATTTT.

J is TRBJ1-6 and V is TRBV12-3 or TRBV12-4; perhaps TRBD1 as D (6 bases). The CDR3 totals 16 residues. Trimming took 3 bases from V and 7 from J, leaving 16 bases between them. Written as DNA, the CDR3 is TGTGCCAGCAGTTTTTCAGGGGAGGTTAGAAATTCACCCCTCCACTTT. Amino acids: CASSFSGEVRNSPLHF.

V usage is TRBV27 and J usage is TRBJ1-1; weak D call: TRBD1 (5 bases). Germline CDR1 MNHEY, CDR2 SMNVEV (reference sequence). Trimming left V 0 bases short and J 3 bases short, with 20 bases between. This CDR3 spans 18 amino acids. The CDR3 sequence: CASSLSLGGLMRDTEAFF. CDR3 DNA: TGTGCCAGCAGTTTATCGCTGGGGGGACTTATGAGGGACACTGAAGCTTTCTTT.

In DNA, the CDR3 is TGTGCCAGCAGCTCCACCAGAGGCCTATACAATGAGCAGTTCTTC. Translation: CASSSTRGLYNEQFF. The chain recombines TRBV7-2 with TRBJ2-1; D remains ambiguous. This CDR3 is built from 15 residues. The germline V gene encodes CDR1 SGHTA and CDR2 FQGNSA. Trimming removed 4 bases at V and 4 bases at J, with 14 bases between.

This clonotype was seen a handful of times. The chain recombines TRBV20-1 with TRBJ2-3; D is possibly TRBD2 (6 bases). Germline V lookup: CDR1 DFQATT, CDR2 SNEGSKA (reference sequence). There are 13 residues in the CDR3. V was trimmed by 6 bases and J by 6 bases, leaving 16 bases between them. CDR3 protein: CSAAREQPDTQYF. Written as DNA, the CDR3 is TGCAGTGCGGCCCGGGAGCAGCCCGATACGCAGTATTTT.

This clonotype has a count of ten or more. The chain carries TRBV20-1 and TRBJ2-5, with 10 positions matching TRBD2. CDR3 length: 15 amino acids. V dropped 3 bases and J dropped 5; count of bases not matched to a gene: 9. Germline V CDR1 and CDR2: DFQATT, SNEGSKA (reference sequence). This CDR3 is CSASYPTSGMETQYF. The CDR3 nucleotides are TGCAGTGCTAGTTACCCCACTAGCGGGATGGAGACCCAGTACTTC.

V is TRBV12-3 or TRBV12-4 and J is TRBJ1-5; 10 bases match TRBD1. This CDR3 spans 15 amino acids. The junction had 11 bases not matched to a gene; V was cut back by 9 bases and J by 6 bases. In DNA, the CDR3 is TGTGCCAGAGTGACCGGGACAGGGGTCGGTCAGCCCCAGCATTTT. This translates into CARVTGTGVGQPQHF.

The chain uses TRBV5-1 and TRBJ1-5, with D possibly TRBD1 on 6 matching bases. This CDR3 region has 15 residues. Germline V lookup: CDR1 SGHRS, CDR2 YFSETQ. Between the trimmed V and J ends, which lost 4 bases and 6 bases, there was a span of 17 bases. CDR3 loop: CASSRPGGAGQPQHF. The CDR3, as DNA: TGCGCCAGCAGCAGGCCGGGGGGCGCAGGTCAGCCCCAGCATTTT. Drawing the rest from reference TRBV5-1 and TRBJ1-5, the complete variable domain is KAGVTQTPRYLIKTRGQQVTLSCSPISGHRSVSWYQQTPGQGLQFLFEYFSETQRNKGNFPGRFSGRQFSNSRSEMNVSTLELGDSALYLCASSRPGGAGQPQHFGDGTRLSIL.

This clonotype was observed a handful of times. The chain joins TRBV12-3 or TRBV12-4 to TRBJ2-7; the match to TRBD2 covers 8 bases. The CDR3 has 12 residues. The junction had 1 base not matched to a gene; V was cut back by 8 bases and J by 1 base. The CDR3 DNA follows: TGTGCCAGCGCGGGAGGATCCTACGAGCAGTACTTC. Translation: CASAGGSYEQYF.

The chain employs TRBV28 and TRBJ1-2, with D tentatively TRBD1 (5 bases). Looked up from germline, CDR1 is MDHEN and CDR2 is SYDVKM. The CDR3 covers 13 residues. V gave up 4 bases and J gave up 8 bases, with 14 bases separating them. The CDR3 DNA reads TGTGCCAGCAGTTCCCAGGGTCAAGGAGGCTACACCTTC. It encodes CASSSQGQGGYTF.

This clonotype came up a few times. The rearrangement links TRBV12-3 or TRBV12-4 to TRBJ2-2; 8 positions match TRBD2. Losses at the gene ends were 6 bases for V and 2 bases for J; bases not matched to a gene: 8. This CDR3 contains 16 residues. CDR3 protein: CASSGVAGLNTGELFF. CDR3 DNA: TGTGCCAGCAGCGGAGTAGCGGGACTAAACACCGGGGAGCTGTTTTTT.

The chain couples TRBV5-5 to TRBJ2-3, with 11 bases aligning to TRBD2. J gave up 8 bases and V 7 bases, and 6 bases lay outside the gene matches. CDR1 and CDR2 from the germline V gene are SGHKS and YYEKEE (reference sequence). This CDR3 contains 13 residues. This CDR3 reads CASGTSGSATQYF. The CDR3 bases are TGTGCCAGCGGCACTAGCGGGAGTGCTACGCAGTATTTT.

In its sample, this clonotype was seen many times. The rearrangement links TRBV6-5 to TRBJ2-7; perhaps TRBD1 as D (5 bases). CDR1 and CDR2 from the germline V gene are MNHEY and SVGAGI. CDR3 size: 15 residues. Between the trimmed V and J ends, which lost 0 bases and 5 bases, there was a span of 14 bases. Here the CDR3 DNA reads TGTGCCAGCAGTTACTCGATTGGCAGGGTTAACGAGCAGTACTTC. The encoded protein is CASSYSIGRVNEQYF.

V and J are TRBV5-1 and TRBJ2-5, with D perhaps matching TRBD2 (5 bases). The ends were cut back, 4 bases at V and 7 bases at J, with 14 bases in the middle. The CDR3 has 13 residues. CDR1 and CDR2 (germline): SGHRS, YFSETQ. Here the CDR3 DNA reads TGCGCCAGCAGCGTCGACGGGGTTTGGACCCAGTACTTC. Its protein product is CASSVDGVWTQYF.

The V call is TRBV7-9, the J call TRBJ1-1; a possible D gene is TRBD1 (6 bases). From germline, CDR1 is SEHNR and CDR2 FQNEAQ (reference sequence). CDR3 size: 12 residues. V was shortened by 1 base and J by 11 bases, with 11 bases between the two germline ends. This CDR3 is CASSLVGGAAFF. For the CDR3, the DNA is TGTGCCAGCAGCTTAGTGGGGGGCGCGGCTTTCTTT.

The CDR3 reads CATSDQSRGTGELFF. In DNA form, the CDR3 reads TGTGCCACCAGTGACCAATCCCGGGGCACCGGGGAGCTGTTTTTT. The chain employs TRBV24-1 and TRBJ2-2; tentatively, D is TRBD2 (5 bases). V was cut by 4 bases and J by 4 bases, with 12 bases left in between. This CDR3 has 15 residues. Germline CDR1 reads KGHDR; CDR2 reads SFDVKD.

This CDR3 reads CASSQDLGGPGELFF. The CDR3 DNA is TGCGCCAGCAGCCAAGATTTGGGGGGCCCCGGGGAGCTGTTTTTT. This sequence joins TRBV4-3 and TRBJ2-2; TRBD1 or TRBD2 may be the D gene (6 bases each). Germline CDR1 is LGHNA and CDR2 is YSLEER. The CDR3 has 15 amino acids. The V and J ends lost 0 bases and 6 bases respectively, with 11 bases between them.

V is TRBV7-8 and J is TRBJ2-5; 9 nucleotides align to TRBD1. With V trimmed by 5 bases and J by 1 base, 8 bases remained unmatched. This CDR3 region has 16 residues. CDR1 and CDR2 (germline): SGHVS, FQNEAQ. The CDR3 DNA follows: TGTGCCAGCAGCCCCATAAGGGACAGGGTCCAAGAGACCCAGTACTTC. Amino acid sequence: CASSPIRDRVQETQYF.

This clonotype was observed a few times. The CDR3 protein is CASSLAQIYSSGRWNEQFF. The DNA for the CDR3 is TGTGCCAGCAGCTTAGCCCAAATCTACTCTAGCGGGAGGTGGAATGAGCAGTTCTTC. The genes are TRBV7-2 and TRBJ2-1; 11 nucleotides line up with TRBD2. Germline V CDR1 and CDR2: SGHTA, FQGNSA. V shed 0 bases, J shed 7 bases, and the junction held 14 bases outside the gene matches. The CDR3 runs 19 residues.

This clonotype occurred many times. V gene TRBV5-1 combines with J gene TRBJ2-5; no clear D. The germline gives CDR1 SGHRS, CDR2 YFSETQ. V gave up 0 bases and J gave up 0 bases, with 9 bases separating them. This CDR3 contains 15 residues. In DNA form, the CDR3 reads TGCGCCAGCAGCTTGGCTCAGGAGTACCAAGAGACCCAGTACTTC. Translated, it gives CASSLAQEYQETQYF.

This clonotype was seen just once. J is TRBJ2-7 and V is TRBV7-9, with 11 bases aligning to TRBD2. The last part of the DNA fits TRBJ2-5 better; the J call may be wrong. The CDR3 runs 15 residues. Germline assignment: CDR1 SEHNR and CDR2 FQNEAQ (reference sequence). The CDR3: CASREGLAVKETQYF. CDR3 nucleotide sequence: TGTGCCAGCAGAGAGGGACTAGCGGTTAAGGAGACCCAGTACTTC.

V and J are TRBV20-1 and TRBJ2-7; D unclear. This CDR3 region has 13 residues. Germline V CDR1 and CDR2: DFQATT, SNEGSKA (reference sequence). V dropped 2 bases and J dropped 3 bases, with 11 bases sitting between them. CDR3 protein: CSARRNQIYEQYF. The CDR3 DNA is TGCAGTGCTAGACGGAACCAGATCTACGAGCAGTACTTC.

A note on this clonotype: Compared with germline, one end of the junction differs, possibly owing to a read error. The chain joins TRBV7-2 to TRBJ2-5; maybe TRBD2 (6 bases). Germline V gene lookup returns CDR1 SGHTA and CDR2 FQGNSA. This CDR3 has 13 residues. The CDR3 DNA follows: TGTGTCAGCAGTCCAGGGCAGGAGGGGACCCAGTACTTC. Translation gives CVSSPGQEGTQYF.

This chain uses TRBV28 with TRBJ2-3, with 8 bases lining up with TRBD1. The CDR3 loop spans 14 amino acids. Germline V gives CDR1 MDHEN, CDR2 SYDVKM. The J segment lost 6 bases and the V segment lost 2 bases, leaving 4 bases of the junction unmatched. CDR3 bases: TGTGCCAGCAGTTTACGAAGACAGGGGGATACGCAGTATTTT. Its protein is CASSLRRQGDTQYF.

In its sample, this clonotype was seen many times. The chain links TRBV4-1 to TRBJ2-5; D is undetermined. The DNA end favors TRBJ2-7, so the J call may be wrong. This CDR3 has 13 residues. Germline CDR1 and CDR2: MGHRA and YSYEKL. CDR3 protein: CASSRSGVGEQYF. CDR3 in DNA: TGCGCCAGCAGCCGCTCCGGTGTAGGCGAGCAGTACTTC.